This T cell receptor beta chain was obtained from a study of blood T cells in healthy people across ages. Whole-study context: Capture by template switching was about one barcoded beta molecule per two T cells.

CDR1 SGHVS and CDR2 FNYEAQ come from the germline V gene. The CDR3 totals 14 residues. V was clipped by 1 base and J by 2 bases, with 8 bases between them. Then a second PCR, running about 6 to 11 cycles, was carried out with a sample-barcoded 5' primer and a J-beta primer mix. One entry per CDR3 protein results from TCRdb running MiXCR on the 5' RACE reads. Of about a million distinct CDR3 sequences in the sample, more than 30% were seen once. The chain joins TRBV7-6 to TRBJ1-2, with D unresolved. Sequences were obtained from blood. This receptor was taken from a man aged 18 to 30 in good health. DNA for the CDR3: TGTGCCAGCAGCTTAGATGCAGGAAACTATGGCTACACCTTC. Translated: CASSLDAGNYGYTF.